The 22 T cell receptor beta chains given below trace back to one sample, sequenced in a study of technical replicates of blood from a handful of donors. Sequenced by immunoSEQ multiplex PCR; TCRdb stores in-frame clones only, minus some. The data hold 60,000 to 80,000 clones, with roughly 92% observed a single time. Sequencing was carried out using PBMCs. The source of these receptors is a human donor in good health. Some clones in this sample may be carry-over from other donors' samples.

The chain joins TRBV2 to TRBJ1-5, with a weak D call TRBD1 (5 bases). V was pared by 5 bases and J by 3 bases, with 14 bases between. Germline CDR1 reads SNHLY; CDR2 reads FYNNEI. The CDR3 runs 15 residues. CDR3 protein: CASSPAKGDNQPQHF. The CDR3 DNA reads as TGTGCCAGCAGTCCGGCCAAAGGGGACAATCAGCCCCAGCATTTT.

The J gene is TRBJ2-7, the V gene TRBV5-1; D is unresolved. The CDR3 totals 11 residues. The germline V gene has CDR1 SGHRS and CDR2 YFSETQ. The germline V and J ends were trimmed by 1 base and 3 bases, with 2 bases remaining between them. The CDR3 loop reads CASSLHYEQYF. The CDR3 DNA reads TGCGCCAGCAGCTTGCACTACGAGCAGTACTTC.

The chain employs TRBV2 and TRBJ1-3; TRBD1 matches 7 bases. The CDR3 totals 13 residues. Trimming cost V 6 bases and J 4 bases; bases outside gene matches: 3. Germline-derived CDR1 and CDR2 are SNHLY and FYNNEI. CDR3 loop: CASSRGSGNTIYF. The CDR3 DNA follows: TGTGCCAGCAGCAGGGGGTCAGGAAACACCATATATTTT.

This clone was observed once. The chain links TRBV19 to TRBJ2-3, with a weak D call TRBD2 (5 bases). V lost 10 bases and J 2 bases, leaving 19 bases between the germline ends. The CDR3 runs to 15 residues. Germline CDR1 LNHDA, CDR2 SQIVND (reference sequence). This CDR3 is CATSLARGNTDTQYF. DNA for the CDR3: TGTGCCACCTCCCTGGCGCGAGGGAACACAGATACGCAGTATTTT.

V gene TRBV6-6 combines with J gene TRBJ1-5; D is undetermined. The CDR3 loop spans 12 amino acids. Germline V gene lookup returns CDR1 MNHNY and CDR2 SVGAGI (reference sequence). Trimming pared 2 bases from V and 6 bases from J, leaving 5 bases between. CDR3 sequence: CASSYHSQPQHF. CDR3 bases: TGTGCCAGCAGTTACCATAGTCAGCCCCAGCATTTT.

This clone was observed once. V usage is TRBV10-3 and J usage is TRBJ2-1, with TRBD2 matching over 10 bases. Germline values: CDR1 ENHRY, CDR2 SYGVKD. The CDR3 covers 16 residues. With V trimmed by 3 bases and J by 10 bases, 12 bases remained unmatched. The CDR3 region is CAISDVQRGGIREQFF. CDR3 coding DNA: TGTGCCATCAGTGACGTCCAGCGGGGGGGGATCCGCGAGCAGTTCTTC.

The V and J genes are TRBV19 and TRBJ2-3; D possibly corresponds to TRBD2 (6 bases). The V end lost 5 bases, the J end lost 3 bases, and 21 bases lay between the germline ends. This CDR3 is built from 17 residues. Germline values: CDR1 LNHDA, CDR2 SQIVND (reference sequence). CDR3 loop: CASSPRGGTLKTDTQYF. The CDR3 DNA reads as TGTGCCAGTAGTCCCCGGGGAGGCACTTTGAAAACAGATACGCAGTATTTT.

This rearrangement joins TRBV9 to TRBJ2-5, with D possibly TRBD1 on 6 matching bases. Trimming took 4 bases from V and 0 from J, leaving 16 bases between them. CDR1 SGDLS and CDR2 YYNGEE come from the germline V gene. The CDR3 covers 16 residues. Written as DNA, the CDR3 is TGTGCCAGCAGCTCACAGGGACGGGCGTACCAAGAGACCCAGTACTTC. This encodes CASSSQGRAYQETQYF. The full variable domain, in which reference TRBV9 and TRBJ2-5 provide the parts outside the CDR3, is DSGVTQTPKHLITATGQRVTLRCSPRSGDLSVYWYQQSLDQGLQFLIQYYNGEERAKGNILERFSAQQFPDLHSELNLSSLELGDSALYFCASSSQGRAYQETQYFGPGTRLLVL.

V usage is TRBV5-1 and J usage is TRBJ1-1, with 7 bases that match TRBD1. The V and J ends lost 4 bases and 0 bases, in that order; junction bases with no gene match: 6. The CDR3 has 15 amino acids. The V gene's germline CDR1 is SGHRS and CDR2 YFSETQ. The CDR3 here is CASSTRDSMNTEAFF. CDR3 nucleotides: TGCGCCAGCAGCACCCGGGACAGCATGAACACTGAAGCTTTCTTT.

The chain couples TRBV10-2 to TRBJ2-3, with D possibly being TRBD1 (6 bases). The CDR3 runs 12 residues. The V gene lost 3 bases and the J gene lost 5 bases, with 6 bases spanning the gap. Germline V CDR1 and CDR2: WSHSY, SAAADI. The CDR3, as DNA: TGCGCCAGCAGTGAACAGGGAGATACGCAGTATTTT. As protein: CASSEQGDTQYF.

There are a few counts of this clone. CDR3 protein: CASSITVAGVGEQYF. CDR3 DNA sequence: TGTGCCAGCAGCATTACAGTTGCGGGAGTGGGCGAGCAGTACTTC. This chain connects TRBV7-9 to TRBJ2-7; 7 bases map to TRBD2. The CDR3 has 15 amino acids. Germline values: CDR1 SEHNR, CDR2 FQNEAQ (reference sequence). After removal of 5 bases from V and 6 bases from J, the junction contained 13 bases not matched to a gene.

This chain uses TRBV2 with TRBJ2-1, with 12 positions matching TRBD2. V was pared by 11 bases and J by 0 bases, with 8 bases of the junction left unmatched. CDR1 and CDR2 (germline): SNHLY, FYNNEI. The CDR3 extends over 16 amino acids. The CDR3 loop is CADRTSGTSSYNEQFF. CDR3 DNA: TGTGCCGACCGGACTAGCGGGACCAGCTCCTACAATGAGCAGTTCTTC.

The CDR3: CASSISGTGSRGTQYF. For the CDR3, the DNA is TGTGCCAGCAGTATCTCCGGGACAGGCTCCCGGGGTACGCAGTATTTT. This chain uses TRBV2 with TRBJ2-3; 8 bases are a match to TRBD1. This CDR3 is 16 amino acids long. The trim removed 5 bases at V and 8 bases at J, leaving 15 bases unmatched. CDR1 SNHLY and CDR2 FYNNEI come from the germline V gene.

The J gene is TRBJ2-7, the V gene TRBV29-1; 7 positions match TRBD1. The CDR3 is made up of 14 amino acids. The germline gives CDR1 SQVTM, CDR2 ANQGSEA. V dropped 4 bases and J dropped 2; count of bases not matched to a gene: 8. Here the CDR3 reads CSVVPRDSTYEQYF. The CDR3, as DNA: TGCAGCGTTGTCCCCCGGGACAGTACCTACGAGCAGTACTTC.

The chain couples TRBV10-3 to TRBJ2-2; no definite D call. The CDR3 spans 17 residues. CDR1 is ENHRY, CDR2 SYGVKD, per germline. V was cut by 0 bases and J by 3 bases, with 14 bases left in between. CDR3 in DNA: TGTGCCATCAGTGAGTCGACAAAGCTGTGGGACACCGGGGAGCTGTTTTTT. Translating it yields CAISESTKLWDTGELFF.

The chain carries TRBV7-6 and TRBJ1-6; weak D call: TRBD1 (5 bases). V lost 5 bases and J 7 bases, leaving 12 bases between the germline ends. The germline V gene encodes CDR1 SGHVS and CDR2 FNYEAQ. The CDR3 totals 14 residues. The CDR3 nucleotides are TGTGCCAGCAGCCCGCCCAGGGCAAATTCACCCCTCCACTTT. Encoded protein: CASSPPRANSPLHF.

This clone turned up a few times. The CDR3: CATRGSGSHEQYF. The DNA of the CDR3 is TGTGCCACCCGGGGTAGCGGGAGTCACGAGCAGTACTTC. This chain joins TRBV7-9 and TRBJ2-7; 9 bases are a match to TRBD2. CDR1 SEHNR and CDR2 FQNEAQ come from the germline V gene (reference sequence). The junction had 9 bases not matched to a gene; V was cut back by 10 bases and J by 5 bases. The CDR3 sequence is 13 residues long.

The chain is built from TRBV5-4 and TRBJ1-6; D is unresolved. Germline CDR1 reads SGHNT; CDR2 reads YYREEE (reference sequence). V dropped 1 base and J dropped 1 base, with 6 bases sitting between them. The CDR3 has 15 amino acids. The CDR3 is CASSLISSYNSPLHF. As DNA, the CDR3 is TGTGCCAGCAGCTTGATCAGTTCCTATAATTCACCCCTCCACTTT.

This clone has a single count. The chain employs TRBV29-1 and TRBJ2-5; 7 nucleotides agree with TRBD1. The CDR3 contains 13 residues. CDR1 and CDR2 from the germline V gene are SQVTM and ANQGSEA. The V and J ends lost 6 bases and 5 bases, in that order; junction bases with no gene match: 9. CDR3 sequence reads: CSVRQGLRETQYF. Written as DNA, the CDR3 is TGCAGCGTCAGACAGGGCCTGAGGGAGACCCAGTACTTC.

The chain employs TRBV6-6 and TRBJ2-5, with TRBD2 matching over 13 bases. V shed 6 bases, J shed 1 base, and the junction held 2 bases outside the gene matches. This CDR3 region has 15 residues. Germline loops: CDR1 MNHNY, CDR2 SVGAGI (reference sequence). In DNA form, the CDR3 reads TGTGCCAGCAGGGGGACTAGCGGGACCCAAGAGACCCAGTACTTC. It translates to CASRGTSGTQETQYF.

Points on this clone: This CDR3 is also generated by other DNA sequences in the sample. The genes are TRBV4-2 and TRBJ1-1, with D tentatively TRBD1 (5 bases). This CDR3 is built from 15 residues. V lost 0 bases to trimming and J lost 1 base, with 9 bases between them. The germline CDR1 and CDR2 sequences are LGHNA and YNFKEQ. In nucleotides, the CDR3 is TGTGCCAGCAGCCAAGAGGCCGGACAGAACACTGAAGCTTTCTTT. Its translation is CASSQEAGQNTEAFF.

This chain connects TRBV15 to TRBJ2-4, with 8 bases aligning to TRBD2. V was clipped by 3 bases and J by 1 base; unmatched bases: 11. The germline gives CDR1 LNHNV, CDR2 YYDKDF (reference sequence). The CDR3 covers 18 residues. For the CDR3, the DNA is TGTGCCACCAGCAGCGACCGGGGGGGGGCCCTTGCCAAAAACATTCAGTACTTC. This sequence encodes CATSSDRGGALAKNIQYF.